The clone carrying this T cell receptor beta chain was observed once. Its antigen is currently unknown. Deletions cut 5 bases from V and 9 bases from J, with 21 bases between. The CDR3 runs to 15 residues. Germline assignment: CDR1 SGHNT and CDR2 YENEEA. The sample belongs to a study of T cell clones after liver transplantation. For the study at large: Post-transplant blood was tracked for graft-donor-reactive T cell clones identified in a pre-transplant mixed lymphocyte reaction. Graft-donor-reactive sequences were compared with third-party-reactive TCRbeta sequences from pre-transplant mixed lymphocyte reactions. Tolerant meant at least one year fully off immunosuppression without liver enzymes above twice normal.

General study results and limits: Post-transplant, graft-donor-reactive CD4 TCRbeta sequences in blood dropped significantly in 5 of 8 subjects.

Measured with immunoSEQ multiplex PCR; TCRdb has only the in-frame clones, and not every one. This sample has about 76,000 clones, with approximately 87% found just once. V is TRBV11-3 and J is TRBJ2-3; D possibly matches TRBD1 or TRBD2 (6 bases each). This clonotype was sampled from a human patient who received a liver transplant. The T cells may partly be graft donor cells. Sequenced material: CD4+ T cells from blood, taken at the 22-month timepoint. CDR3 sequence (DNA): TGTGCCAGCAGCCCAACGGGCGGGCAGGGGAGGACGCAGTATTTT. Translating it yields CASSPTGGQGRTQYF.